This T cell receptor beta chain was recovered during a study of human T cells and chemical hapten exposure. Study summary: Slight volume differences across pooled libraries mainly accounted for varying per-sample TCR yields.

The CDR3 has 14 residues. In germline, CDR1 is GTSNPN, CDR2 SVGIG (reference sequence). The J segment lost 4 bases and the V segment lost 3 bases, leaving 5 bases of the junction unmatched. Time point: healthy volunteer bleed at 2 weeks. Total RNA extraction was carried out from unfractionated whole blood. Individual cDNA molecules in this library carried unique molecular identifiers. Source study methods: Sample TCR counts, which ranged from roughly 23,224 to 750,000, had a median of roughly 99,000. TCRdb passed the RACE reads through MiXCR, listing each CDR3 protein once. These V and J calls originate from TCRdb's pipeline instead of the authors' own analysis. The table records tens of thousands of distinct CDR3 sequences, around 9% of them present only once.

This TCR derives from a female donor in good health. Some clones in this sample may be carry-over from other donors' samples. The chain links TRBV30 to TRBJ2-1; the match to TRBD2 covers 8 bases. The sequenced sample was whole blood. This CDR3 reads CAWRNPSGYNEQFF. The CDR3 nucleotides read TGTGCCTGGAGAAACCCTAGCGGGTACAATGAGCAGTTCTTC.